These 12 T cell receptor beta chains were sequenced from one sample in a study of siplizumab effects on memory and regulatory T cells. Method: immunoSEQ multiplex PCR; TCRdb's copy keeps in-frame clones and lacks some. The sample shows about 91,000 clones, 93% of them seen only once. The material sequenced was CD8+ T cells sorted from blood. Every receptor here comes from a human donor in good health.

The CDR3 region is CASSDSLAGYNEQFF. CDR3 nucleotides: TGTGCCAGCAGTGACTCACTAGCGGGCTACAATGAGCAGTTCTTC. The chain carries TRBV6-4 and TRBJ2-1, with 9 bases identical to TRBD2. With V trimmed by 0 bases and J by 3 bases, 0 bases remained unmatched. The CDR3 has 15 amino acids. Germline V gene lookup returns CDR1 MRHNA and CDR2 SNTAGT.

The rearrangement uses TRBV30 and TRBJ1-2; weak D call: TRBD1 (5 bases). CDR1 GTSNPN and CDR2 SVGIG come from the germline V gene (reference sequence). Trimming took off 2 bases at V and 0 bases at J, with 19 bases between the two ends. The CDR3 is made up of 17 amino acids. The DNA of the CDR3 is TGTGCCTGGAGTCCGGGTGTAAGTCCGGGACCTAACTATGGCTACACCTTC. It specifies CAWSPGVSPGPNYGYTF.

V usage is TRBV13 and J usage is TRBJ2-7; D not resolved. V shed 5 bases and J shed 3 bases, with 14 bases lying between them. This CDR3 contains 14 residues. The V gene's germline CDR1 is PRHDT and CDR2 FYEKMQ (reference sequence). The CDR3 protein is CASSIVAQNYEQYF. The CDR3 nucleotides are TGTGCCAGCAGCATTGTGGCCCAAAACTACGAGCAGTACTTC.

The chain employs TRBV18 and TRBJ2-7; 8 nucleotides match TRBD2. CDR1 KGHSH and CDR2 LQKENI come from the germline V gene. The CDR3 is 14 residues long. V shed 3 bases, J shed 5 bases, and the junction held 6 bases outside the gene matches. CDR3 amino acids: CASSPQRESDEQYF. CDR3 DNA sequence: TGTGCCAGCTCACCCCAGCGGGAGTCCGACGAGCAGTACTTC. Full variable domain (remainder filled in from reference TRBV18 and TRBJ2-7): NAGVMQNPRHLVRRRGQEARLRCSPMKGHSHVYWYRQLPEEGLKFMVYLQKENIIDESGMPKERFSAEFPKEGPSILRIQQVVRGDSAAYFCASSPQRESDEQYFGPGTRLTVT.

The table lists this clone with a count of one. V is TRBV5-1 and J is TRBJ2-7; the match to TRBD1 covers 10 bases. V trimming: 4 bases; J trimming: 3 bases; junction bases outside the gene matches: 4. CDR3 length equals 14 residues. CDR1 and CDR2 from the germline V gene are SGHRS and YFSETQ. The CDR3 spells CASSTDRGRYEQYF. The CDR3 DNA reads as TGCGCCAGCAGCACAGACAGGGGGCGCTACGAGCAGTACTTC.

This clone appeared a single time. The chain combines TRBV5-1 with TRBJ1-1; TRBD1 matches 7 bases. The J segment lost 10 bases and the V segment lost 0 bases, leaving 12 bases of the junction unmatched. The CDR3 loop spans 15 amino acids. Germline-derived CDR1 and CDR2 are SGHRS and YFSETQ. The CDR3 is CASSLAEDRLAGAFF. The CDR3 DNA follows: TGCGCCAGCAGCTTGGCCGAGGACAGGCTCGCGGGAGCTTTCTTT.

The rearrangement links TRBV7-2 to TRBJ1-1; D is uncertain. The germline V gene has CDR1 SGHTA and CDR2 FQGNSA. This CDR3 spans 14 amino acids. With 2 bases removed from V and 4 bases from J, the gap between germline ends came to 11 bases. CDR3 in amino acids: CASSLTRGGTEAFF. The CDR3, as DNA: TGTGCCAGCAGCTTAACCCGGGGAGGCACTGAAGCTTTCTTT.

The CDR3, as DNA: TGTGCCGGAGGGACCGGCGCATTTCTGGAACTGTTTTTT. As protein: CAGGTGAFLELFF. The chain couples TRBV30 to TRBJ1-4; tentative D call: TRBD1 (5 bases). V lost 8 bases, J lost 12 bases, and 22 bases lay in between. Germline loops: CDR1 GTSNPN, CDR2 SVGIG (reference sequence). The CDR3 extends over 13 amino acids.

The chain employs TRBV19 and TRBJ1-1; TRBD1 matches at 9 bases. Germline values: CDR1 LNHDA, CDR2 SQIVND (reference sequence). Unmatched junction bases numbered 6, after V lost 4 bases and J lost 0 bases. CDR3 size: 16 residues. The CDR3 region is CASSTGTGTLNTEAFF. DNA of the CDR3: TGTGCCAGTAGTACTGGGACAGGGACTCTGAACACTGAAGCTTTCTTT.

The V gene is TRBV19, the J gene TRBJ1-1; D is uncertain. V was shortened by 3 bases and J by 0 bases, with 5 bases between the two germline ends. The CDR3 runs 13 residues. The germline gives CDR1 LNHDA, CDR2 SQIVND (reference sequence). CDR3 amino acids: CASSILLNTEAFF. Here the CDR3 DNA reads TGTGCCAGTAGTATTTTATTGAACACTGAAGCTTTCTTT.

This clone has at least ten counts. V gene TRBV5-1 combines with J gene TRBJ2-5, with D possibly matching TRBD1 (7 bases). CDR1 and CDR2 (germline): SGHRS, YFSETQ. V was pared by 0 bases and J by 7 bases, with 16 bases between. The CDR3 contains 15 residues. The CDR3 coding sequence is TGCGCCAGCAGCTTGGGGCAGGGGGGACCTCCGACCCAGTACTTC. As protein: CASSLGQGGPPTQYF.

The chain recombines TRBV4-1 with TRBJ1-2; possibly TRBD1 for D (5 bases). The CDR3 covers 14 residues. V was clipped by 0 bases and J by 2 bases, with 7 bases between them. CDR1 MGHRA and CDR2 YSYEKL come from the germline V gene. This CDR3 reads CASSQDPGNYGYTF. As DNA, the CDR3 is TGCGCCAGCAGCCAAGATCCAGGGAACTATGGCTACACCTTC.